The 17 T cell receptor beta chains below come from one sample, sequenced in a study of blood T cell repertoires in COVID-19. Sequenced by immunoSEQ multiplex PCR; TCRdb stores in-frame clones only, minus some. This table holds around 190,000 clones, around 86% found once. Material for sequencing was peripheral blood. These receptors all come from a woman aged 70 to 79 with COVID-19, enrolled during active disease.

V usage is TRBV28 and J usage is TRBJ2-2, with a possible D match to TRBD2 (7 bases). Germline V CDR1 and CDR2: MDHEN, SYDVKM. This CDR3 region has 14 residues. The ends were cut back, 7 bases at V and 7 bases at J, with 16 bases in the middle. The CDR3 nucleotides are TGTGCCAGCATCGACGGGGGGCCGGGCGGGGAGCTGTTTTTT. It codes for CASIDGGPGGELFF.

The J gene is TRBJ2-1, the V gene TRBV9; 8 bases map to TRBD2. V gave up 0 bases and J gave up 10 bases; unmatched junction bases: 6. Germline CDR1 and CDR2: SGDLS and YYNGEE. The CDR3 totals 14 residues. The CDR3 bases are TGTGCCAGCAGCGTAGCTGGGAGACTAGCGGAGCAGTTCTTC. Amino acid sequence: CASSVAGRLAEQFF.

This clone has just one count. This chain's CDR3 is CATSGTGGPDTQYF. The CDR3 DNA reads as TGTGCCACCAGTGGGACAGGGGGCCCAGATACGCAGTATTTT. The chain employs TRBV24-1 and TRBJ2-3; 11 nucleotides align to TRBD1. CDR3 length equals 14 residues. J lost 4 bases, V lost 5 bases, and 1 base had no gene match. Per germline, CDR1 KGHDR and CDR2 SFDVKD.

This clone turned up a few times. The genes are TRBV15 and TRBJ1-1; TRBD1 matches 9 bases. This CDR3 region has 14 residues. J gave up 6 bases and V 5 bases, and 7 bases lay outside the gene matches. Germline V CDR1 and CDR2: LNHNV, YYDKDF (reference sequence). The CDR3 loop is CATSARTGASEAFF. The CDR3 nucleotides are TGTGCCACCAGCGCTCGGACAGGGGCGTCTGAAGCTTTCTTT.

This chain joins TRBV2 and TRBJ2-3; 8 bases align to TRBD2. The CDR3 is 15 amino acids. Germline lookup yields CDR1 SNHLY and CDR2 FYNNEI. Trimming at V came to 3 bases and at J to 6 bases, leaving 8 bases not matched to a gene. The CDR3 nucleotides are TGTGCCAGCAGTGAGTGGCTAGCGGGTGGGGATACGCAGTATTTT. Encoded protein: CASSEWLAGGDTQYF. The variable domain in full, with the rest retrieved from reference TRBV2 and TRBJ2-3, is EPEVTQTPSHQVTQMGQEVILRCVPISNHLYFYWYRQILGQKVEFLVSFYNNEISEKSEIFDDQFSVERPDGSNFTLKIRSTKLEDSAMYFCASSEWLAGGDTQYFGPGTRLTVL.

The chain uses TRBV28 and TRBJ2-3; D not certain. Germline V CDR1 and CDR2: MDHEN, SYDVKM. Trimming took 7 bases from V and 2 from J, leaving 22 bases between them. The CDR3 has 17 amino acids. The CDR3 DNA follows: TGTGCCAGCACCTCCCTGGCAGGCCTACCCCTCACAGATACGCAGTATTTT. Its translation: CASTSLAGLPLTDTQYF.

The chain uses TRBV28 and TRBJ1-5; 9 bases are shared with TRBD1. Trimming removed 6 bases from V and 6 bases from J; junction bases left unmatched: 9. This CDR3 has 15 residues. Germline V gene data show CDR1 as MDHEN and CDR2 as SYDVKM. Here the CDR3 reads CASRGTQGARQPQHF. The CDR3, as DNA: TGTGCCAGCAGAGGCACACAGGGGGCGCGTCAGCCCCAGCATTTT.

The V gene is TRBV4-1, the J gene TRBJ1-2; 9 positions agree with TRBD1. Germline V CDR1 and CDR2: MGHRA, YSYEKL. CDR3 length: 14 amino acids. Trimming at V came to 4 bases and at J to 8 bases, leaving 8 bases not matched to a gene. This CDR3 is CASSRGDRAEGYTF. The CDR3 DNA reads as TGCGCCAGCAGCCGAGGGGACAGGGCAGAAGGCTACACCTTC.

CDR3 sequence (DNA): TGCGCCAGCAGCCCAGCAGGGAGGACGAGTGGCTACACCTTC. Translated: CASSPAGRTSGYTF. The rearrangement links TRBV5-1 to TRBJ1-2; TRBD1 is a possible D gene (5 bases). The germline V gene has CDR1 SGHRS and CDR2 YFSETQ. V lost 4 bases and J 7 bases, leaving 17 bases between the germline ends. The CDR3 totals 14 residues.

This clone appeared a single time. The J gene is TRBJ1-3, the V gene TRBV28, with TRBD1 as a possible D gene (5 bases). With 6 bases removed from V and 0 bases from J, the gap between germline ends came to 18 bases. The germline CDR1 and CDR2 sequences are MDHEN and SYDVKM. The CDR3 covers 17 residues. CDR3: CASRGTPGTNSGNTIYF. CDR3 nucleotide sequence: TGTGCCAGCAGGGGGACTCCCGGAACCAACTCTGGAAACACCATATATTTT.

This clone was found once. The chain carries TRBV9 and TRBJ1-1, with 7 bases matching TRBD1. Germline V gene data show CDR1 as SGDLS and CDR2 as YYNGEE. J lost 3 bases, V lost 4 bases, and 6 bases had no gene match. The length of the CDR3 is 14 residues. The CDR3 DNA reads as TGTGCCAGCAGCCGGACAGGCAGGGACACTGAAGCTTTCTTT. It is translated as CASSRTGRDTEAFF.

The gene calls are TRBV7-9 and TRBJ2-1, with D possibly TRBD2 on 5 matching bases. Germline V gene sequence: CDR1 SEHNR, CDR2 FQNEAQ (reference sequence). The CDR3 loop spans 17 amino acids. Deletions cut 3 bases from V and 4 bases from J, with 19 bases between. The CDR3 DNA reads as TGTGCCAGCAGCTTCATCAGAAGCGGAGGTTGGTACAATGAGCAGTTCTTC. Translating it yields CASSFIRSGGWYNEQFF.

The chain carries TRBV6-1 and TRBJ1-6; 7 nucleotides agree with TRBD1. CDR3 length equals 15 residues. CDR1 is MNHNS and CDR2 is SASEGT in the germline V gene. Trimming removed 3 bases from V and 2 bases from J; junction bases left unmatched: 1. The CDR3 DNA reads TGTGCCAGCAGTGACAGGGGGACCTATAATTCACCCCTCCACTTT. This encodes CASSDRGTYNSPLHF.

The CDR3: CSVGQGIYEQYF. CDR3 sequence (DNA): TGCAGCGTTGGGCAGGGGATCTACGAGCAGTACTTC. The chain links TRBV29-1 to TRBJ2-7, with D possibly TRBD1 on 6 matching bases. Germline V lookup: CDR1 SQVTM, CDR2 ANQGSEA. V was clipped by 4 bases and J by 3 bases, with 10 bases between them. The CDR3 is 12 residues long.

This clone was seen more than once but under ten times. Distinct nucleotide sequences in the sample also encode this CDR3. The chain carries TRBV9 and TRBJ1-1; D unresolved. V gave up 0 bases and J gave up 5 bases, with 8 bases separating them. The germline gives CDR1 SGDLS, CDR2 YYNGEE. CDR3 length: 13 amino acids. The CDR3 loop reads CASSVASGTEAFF. CDR3 coding DNA: TGTGCCAGCAGCGTAGCTTCGGGGACTGAAGCTTTCTTT.

This clone was detected only once. The chain combines TRBV6-2 or TRBV6-3 with TRBJ2-5; D not resolved. Germline CDR1 MNHEY, CDR2 SVGEGT. Trimming removed 0 bases from V and 5 bases from J, with 4 bases in between. The CDR3 has 12 residues. CDR3: CASSYSTETQYF. CDR3 coding DNA: TGTGCCAGCAGTTACTCGACTGAGACCCAGTACTTC.

This clone was counted between two and nine times. This chain joins TRBV7-2 and TRBJ1-1, with D possibly matching TRBD1 (5 bases). In germline, CDR1 is SGHTA, CDR2 FQGNSA. V lost 0 bases and J lost 7, with 6 bases in between. This CDR3 is built from 12 residues. The DNA of the CDR3 is TGTGCCAGCAGCTTAGCCGGGGGTGAAGCTTTCTTT. The encoded protein is CASSLAGGEAFF.